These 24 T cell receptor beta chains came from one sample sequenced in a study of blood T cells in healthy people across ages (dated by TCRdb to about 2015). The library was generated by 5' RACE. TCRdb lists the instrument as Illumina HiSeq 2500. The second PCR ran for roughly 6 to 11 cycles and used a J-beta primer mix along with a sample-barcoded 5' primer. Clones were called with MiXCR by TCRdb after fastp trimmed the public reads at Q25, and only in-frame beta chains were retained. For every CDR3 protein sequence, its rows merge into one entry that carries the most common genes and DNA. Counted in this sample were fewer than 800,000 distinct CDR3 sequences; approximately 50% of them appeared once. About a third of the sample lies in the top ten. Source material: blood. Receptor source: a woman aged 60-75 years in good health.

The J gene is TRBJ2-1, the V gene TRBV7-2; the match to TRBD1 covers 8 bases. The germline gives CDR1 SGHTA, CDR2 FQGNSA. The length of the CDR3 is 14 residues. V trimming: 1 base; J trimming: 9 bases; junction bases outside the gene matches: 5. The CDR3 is CASSLGTGYREQFF. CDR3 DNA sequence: TGTGCCAGCAGCTTAGGGACAGGGTATCGTGAGCAGTTCTTC.

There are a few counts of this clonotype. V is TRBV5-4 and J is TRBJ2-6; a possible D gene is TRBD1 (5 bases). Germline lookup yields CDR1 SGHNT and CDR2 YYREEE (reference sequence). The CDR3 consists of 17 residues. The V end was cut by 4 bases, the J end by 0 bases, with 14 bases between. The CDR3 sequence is CASSQGPAVSGANVLTF. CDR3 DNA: TGTGCCAGCAGCCAGGGCCCTGCGGTCTCTGGGGCCAACGTCCTGACTTTC.

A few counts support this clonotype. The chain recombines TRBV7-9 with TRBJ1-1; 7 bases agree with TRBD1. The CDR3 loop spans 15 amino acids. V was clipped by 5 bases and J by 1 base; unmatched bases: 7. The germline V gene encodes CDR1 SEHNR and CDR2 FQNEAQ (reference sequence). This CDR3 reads CASSARQGPNTEAFF. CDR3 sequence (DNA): TGTGCCAGCAGCGCCCGACAGGGCCCGAACACTGAAGCTTTCTTT.

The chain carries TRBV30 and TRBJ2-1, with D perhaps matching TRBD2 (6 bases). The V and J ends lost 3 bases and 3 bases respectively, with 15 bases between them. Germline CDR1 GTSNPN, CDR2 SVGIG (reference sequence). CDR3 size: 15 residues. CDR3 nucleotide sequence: TGTGCCTGGAGAGTTGGAGGGAGCCTCTACAATGAGCAGTTCTTC. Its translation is CAWRVGGSLYNEQFF.

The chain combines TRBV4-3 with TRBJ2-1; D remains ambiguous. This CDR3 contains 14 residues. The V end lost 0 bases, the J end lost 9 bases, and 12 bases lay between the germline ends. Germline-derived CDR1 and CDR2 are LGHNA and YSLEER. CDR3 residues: CASSQDIGSPEQFF. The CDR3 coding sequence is TGCGCCAGCAGCCAAGATATTGGCTCTCCTGAGCAGTTCTTC.

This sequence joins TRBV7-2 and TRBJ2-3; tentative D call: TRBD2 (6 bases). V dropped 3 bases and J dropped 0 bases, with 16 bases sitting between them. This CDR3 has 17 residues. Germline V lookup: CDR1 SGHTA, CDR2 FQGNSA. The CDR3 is CASSFRYGGPSTDTQYF. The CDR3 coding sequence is TGTGCCAGCAGCTTTCGATACGGGGGTCCTAGCACAGATACGCAGTATTTT.

CDR3 sequence reads: CASSFLGRAGDEQYF. For the CDR3, the DNA is TGTGCCAGCAGCTTTCTGGGGAGGGCAGGTGACGAGCAGTACTTC. The chain joins TRBV7-9 to TRBJ2-7; 7 bases fit TRBD2. The ends lost 3 bases at V and 5 bases at J; junction bases unmatched: 10. Germline values: CDR1 SEHNR, CDR2 FQNEAQ (reference sequence). The CDR3 spans 15 residues.

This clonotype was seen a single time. Written as DNA, the CDR3 is TGTGCCAGCAGTCGCTTCGACAATCCCTCCTACGAGCAGTACTTC. Protein product: CASSRFDNPSYEQYF. The gene calls are TRBV12-3 or TRBV12-4 and TRBJ2-7; D uncertain. The CDR3 consists of 15 residues. The germline V and J ends were trimmed by 5 bases and 0 bases, with 14 bases remaining between them.

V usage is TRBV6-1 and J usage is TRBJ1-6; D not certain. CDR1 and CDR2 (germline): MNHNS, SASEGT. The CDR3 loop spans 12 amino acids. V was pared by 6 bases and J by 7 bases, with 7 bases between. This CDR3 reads CASSTLNSPLHF. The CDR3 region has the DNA TGTGCCAGCAGCACCCTAAATTCACCCCTCCACTTT.

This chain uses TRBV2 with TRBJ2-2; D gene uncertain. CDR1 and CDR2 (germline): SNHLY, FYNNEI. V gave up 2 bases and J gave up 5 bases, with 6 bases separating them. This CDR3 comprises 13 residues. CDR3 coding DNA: TGTGCCAGCAGTGAACTCCGGACCGGGGAGCTGTTTTTT. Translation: CASSELRTGELFF.

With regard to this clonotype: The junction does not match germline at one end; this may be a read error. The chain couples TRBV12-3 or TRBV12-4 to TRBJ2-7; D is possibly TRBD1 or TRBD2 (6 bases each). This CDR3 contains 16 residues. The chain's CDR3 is CACSRTGAHGAYEQYF. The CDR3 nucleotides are TGTGCCTGCAGTCGCACGGGGGCCCATGGAGCCTACGAGCAGTACTTC.

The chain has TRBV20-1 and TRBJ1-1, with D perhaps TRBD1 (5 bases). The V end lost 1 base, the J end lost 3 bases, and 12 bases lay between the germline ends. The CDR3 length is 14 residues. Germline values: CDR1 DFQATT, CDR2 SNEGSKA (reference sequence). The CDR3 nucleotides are TGCAGTGCTAGAGGAACTGACAGACACACTGAAGCTTTCTTT. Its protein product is CSARGTDRHTEAFF.

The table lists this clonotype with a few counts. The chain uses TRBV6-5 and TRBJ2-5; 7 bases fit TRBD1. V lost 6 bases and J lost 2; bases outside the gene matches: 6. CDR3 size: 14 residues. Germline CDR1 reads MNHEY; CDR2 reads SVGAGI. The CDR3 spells CASSTGTAQETQYF. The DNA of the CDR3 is TGTGCCAGCAGCACCGGGACAGCGCAAGAGACCCAGTACTTC.

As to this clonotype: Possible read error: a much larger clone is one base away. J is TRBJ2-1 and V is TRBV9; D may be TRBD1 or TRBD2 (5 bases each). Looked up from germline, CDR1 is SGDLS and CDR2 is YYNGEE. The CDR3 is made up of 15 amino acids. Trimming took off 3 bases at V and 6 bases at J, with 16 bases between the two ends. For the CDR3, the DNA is TGTGCCAGCAGCGCGGGACGAGCGTTGGGCAATGAGCAGTTCTTC. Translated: CASSAGRALGNEQFF.

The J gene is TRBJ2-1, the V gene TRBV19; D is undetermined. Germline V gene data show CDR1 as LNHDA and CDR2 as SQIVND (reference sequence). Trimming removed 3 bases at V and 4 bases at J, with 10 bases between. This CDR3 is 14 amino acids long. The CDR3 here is CASSMRGGYNEQFF. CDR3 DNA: TGTGCCAGTAGTATGCGAGGTGGTTACAATGAGCAGTTCTTC.

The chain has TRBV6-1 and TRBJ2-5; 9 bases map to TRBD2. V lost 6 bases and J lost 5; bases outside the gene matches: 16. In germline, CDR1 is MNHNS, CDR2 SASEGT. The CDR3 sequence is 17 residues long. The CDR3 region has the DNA TGTGCCAGCAGCCATCCCCTTAGCGGGAGCATCCCCGAGACCCAGTACTTC. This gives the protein CASSHPLSGSIPETQYF.

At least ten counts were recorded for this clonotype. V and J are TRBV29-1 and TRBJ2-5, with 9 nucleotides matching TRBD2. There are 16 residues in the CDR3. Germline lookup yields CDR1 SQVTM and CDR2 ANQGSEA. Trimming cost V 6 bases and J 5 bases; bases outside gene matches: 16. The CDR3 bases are TGCAGCGTCCCGATAAGAGCGGGAGGCCTGTGGGAGACCCAGTACTTC. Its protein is CSVPIRAGGLWETQYF.

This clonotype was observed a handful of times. The CDR3: CATSDAGQGYNEQYF. Written as DNA, the CDR3 is TGTGCCACCAGTGATGCGGGACAGGGGTACAACGAGCAGTACTTC. The chain joins TRBV24-1 to TRBJ2-7; the match to TRBD1 covers 10 bases. With 3 bases clipped from V and 5 bases from J, the junction kept 6 bases outside the gene matches. This CDR3 contains 15 residues. Germline V lookup: CDR1 KGHDR, CDR2 SFDVKD.

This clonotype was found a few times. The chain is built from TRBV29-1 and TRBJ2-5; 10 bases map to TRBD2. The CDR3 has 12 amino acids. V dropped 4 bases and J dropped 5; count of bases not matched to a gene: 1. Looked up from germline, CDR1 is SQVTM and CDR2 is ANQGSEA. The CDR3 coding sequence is TGCAGCGTTGTAGCGGGAGGCGAGACCCAGTACTTC. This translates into CSVVAGGETQYF.

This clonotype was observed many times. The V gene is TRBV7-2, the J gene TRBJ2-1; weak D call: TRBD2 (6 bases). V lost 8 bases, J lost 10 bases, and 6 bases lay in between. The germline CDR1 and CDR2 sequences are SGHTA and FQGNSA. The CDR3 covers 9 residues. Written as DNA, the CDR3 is TGTGCCAGCGGGAGGGAGCAGTTCTTC. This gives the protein CASGREQFF.

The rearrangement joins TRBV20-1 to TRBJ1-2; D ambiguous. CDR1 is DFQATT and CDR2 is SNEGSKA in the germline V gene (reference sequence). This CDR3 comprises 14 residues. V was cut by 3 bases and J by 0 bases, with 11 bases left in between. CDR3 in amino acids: CSASQTTTNYGYTF. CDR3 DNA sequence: TGCAGTGCTAGTCAGACGACAACTAACTATGGCTACACCTTC.

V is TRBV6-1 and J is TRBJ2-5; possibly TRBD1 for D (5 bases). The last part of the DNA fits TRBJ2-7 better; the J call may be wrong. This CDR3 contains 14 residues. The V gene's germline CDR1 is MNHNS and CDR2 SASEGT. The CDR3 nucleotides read TGTGCCAGCAGTGAAGCGGGTCAGGGCCACGAGCAGTACTTC. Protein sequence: CASSEAGQGHEQYF.

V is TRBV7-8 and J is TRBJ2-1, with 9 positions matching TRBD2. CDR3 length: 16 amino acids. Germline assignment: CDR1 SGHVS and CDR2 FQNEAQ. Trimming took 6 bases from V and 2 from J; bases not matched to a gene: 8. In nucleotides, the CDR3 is TGTGCCAGCAGTTCTGAGCCTAGCGGGACCTACAATGAGCAGTTCTTC. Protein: CASSSEPSGTYNEQFF.

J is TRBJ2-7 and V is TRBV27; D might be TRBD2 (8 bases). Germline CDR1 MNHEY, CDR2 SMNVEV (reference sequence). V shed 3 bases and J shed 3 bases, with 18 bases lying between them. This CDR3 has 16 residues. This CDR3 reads CASSLFGGGQIYEQYF. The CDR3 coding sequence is TGTGCCAGCAGTTTGTTCGGGGGGGGACAGATCTACGAGCAGTACTTC.